The 9 T cell receptor beta chains below come from one sample, sequenced in a study of shared clonotypes between healthy human individuals. Libraries were prepared by immunoSEQ multiplex PCR; TCRdb keeps only in-frame clonotypes and omits some of them. The sample holds 600,000 to 700,000 clones, about three quarters seen once. The sample consisted of memory CD4+ T cells sorted from blood. The subset here: CD45RA-negative fraction. These TCRs come from a woman between 25 and 40 years old in good health.

This clone was observed once. The chain links TRBV28 to TRBJ2-2; D not certain. Germline CDR1 MDHEN, CDR2 SYDVKM. The V end was cut by 5 bases, the J end by 0 bases, with 10 bases between. CDR3 length equals 15 residues. In DNA form, the CDR3 reads TGTGCCAGCAGTGGTCCCCTAGCGAACACCGGGGAGCTGTTTTTT. Translated, it gives CASSGPLANTGELFF.

This clone was seen a few times. The J gene is TRBJ1-1, the V gene TRBV27; no clear D. Trimming removed 7 bases from V and 6 bases from J, with 15 bases in between. Per germline, CDR1 MNHEY and CDR2 SMNVEV (reference sequence). The CDR3 spans 13 residues. In DNA form, the CDR3 reads TGTGCCAGCATTCCGTTGGGAGGGCCTGAAGCTTTCTTT. Encoded protein: CASIPLGGPEAFF.

This clone was seen a handful of times. This sequence joins TRBV5-4 and TRBJ2-2, with a weak D call TRBD2 (5 bases). V was cut by 5 bases and J by 1 base, with 12 bases left in between. Germline V lookup: CDR1 SGHNT, CDR2 YYREEE (reference sequence). The CDR3 consists of 15 residues. The CDR3 reads CASRGSSGNTGELFF. The DNA of the CDR3 is TGTGCCAGCAGGGGGAGCAGCGGGAACACCGGGGAGCTGTTTTTT.

This rearrangement joins TRBV27 to TRBJ2-3; D is unresolved. The V end lost 6 bases, the J end lost 10 bases, and 14 bases lay between the germline ends. This CDR3 is 12 amino acids long. Germline CDR1 MNHEY, CDR2 SMNVEV (reference sequence). In DNA, the CDR3 is TGTGCCAGCAGAACCGGGCCTAGGGCGCAGTATTTT. The encoded protein is CASRTGPRAQYF.

The rearrangement joins TRBV7-6 to TRBJ2-2; no reliable D call. The CDR3 is made up of 13 amino acids. V was cut by 4 bases and J by 0 bases, with 3 bases left in between. Germline V gene lookup returns CDR1 SGHVS and CDR2 FNYEAQ. CDR3 nucleotide sequence: TGTGCCAGCAGCTCACCGAACACCGGGGAGCTGTTTTTT. Residues: CASSSPNTGELFF.

The chain couples TRBV5-4 to TRBJ2-7, with 7 bases matching TRBD1. The CDR3 extends over 14 amino acids. V dropped 4 bases and J dropped 0; count of bases not matched to a gene: 4. The germline V gene encodes CDR1 SGHNT and CDR2 YYREEE (reference sequence). The CDR3: CASSPQGVSYEQYF. DNA of the CDR3: TGTGCCAGCAGCCCTCAGGGGGTCTCCTACGAGCAGTACTTC.

This chain uses TRBV28 with TRBJ2-7; tentative D call: TRBD2 (6 bases). Trimming pared 6 bases from V and 1 base from J, leaving 16 bases between. Germline V lookup: CDR1 MDHEN, CDR2 SYDVKM. CDR3 length equals 15 residues. CDR3 sequence (DNA): TGTGCCAGCAGAATAGGGACTTTTCCTTCCTACGAGCAGTACTTC. This translates into CASRIGTFPSYEQYF.

The J gene is TRBJ2-1, the V gene TRBV25-1; possibly TRBD1 or TRBD2 for D (5 bases each). Trimming cost V 1 base and J 6 bases, with 10 bases left between them. Germline lookup yields CDR1 MGHDK and CDR2 SYGVNS. The CDR3 loop spans 14 amino acids. The CDR3 loop reads CASSESGQSNEQFF. The CDR3 DNA reads TGTGCCAGCAGTGAATCGGGGCAGTCCAATGAGCAGTTCTTC.

This clone was seen at least ten times. The chain links TRBV27 to TRBJ2-3; D assignment may be TRBD1 or TRBD2 (7 bases each). With 5 bases removed from V and 6 bases from J, the gap between germline ends came to 18 bases. CDR3 length: 15 amino acids. Looked up from germline, CDR1 is MNHEY and CDR2 is SMNVEV (reference sequence). CDR3 residues: CASSNRGGRSDTQYF. The CDR3 region has the DNA TGTGCCAGCAGTAACAGGGGAGGGAGATCGGATACGCAGTATTTT.